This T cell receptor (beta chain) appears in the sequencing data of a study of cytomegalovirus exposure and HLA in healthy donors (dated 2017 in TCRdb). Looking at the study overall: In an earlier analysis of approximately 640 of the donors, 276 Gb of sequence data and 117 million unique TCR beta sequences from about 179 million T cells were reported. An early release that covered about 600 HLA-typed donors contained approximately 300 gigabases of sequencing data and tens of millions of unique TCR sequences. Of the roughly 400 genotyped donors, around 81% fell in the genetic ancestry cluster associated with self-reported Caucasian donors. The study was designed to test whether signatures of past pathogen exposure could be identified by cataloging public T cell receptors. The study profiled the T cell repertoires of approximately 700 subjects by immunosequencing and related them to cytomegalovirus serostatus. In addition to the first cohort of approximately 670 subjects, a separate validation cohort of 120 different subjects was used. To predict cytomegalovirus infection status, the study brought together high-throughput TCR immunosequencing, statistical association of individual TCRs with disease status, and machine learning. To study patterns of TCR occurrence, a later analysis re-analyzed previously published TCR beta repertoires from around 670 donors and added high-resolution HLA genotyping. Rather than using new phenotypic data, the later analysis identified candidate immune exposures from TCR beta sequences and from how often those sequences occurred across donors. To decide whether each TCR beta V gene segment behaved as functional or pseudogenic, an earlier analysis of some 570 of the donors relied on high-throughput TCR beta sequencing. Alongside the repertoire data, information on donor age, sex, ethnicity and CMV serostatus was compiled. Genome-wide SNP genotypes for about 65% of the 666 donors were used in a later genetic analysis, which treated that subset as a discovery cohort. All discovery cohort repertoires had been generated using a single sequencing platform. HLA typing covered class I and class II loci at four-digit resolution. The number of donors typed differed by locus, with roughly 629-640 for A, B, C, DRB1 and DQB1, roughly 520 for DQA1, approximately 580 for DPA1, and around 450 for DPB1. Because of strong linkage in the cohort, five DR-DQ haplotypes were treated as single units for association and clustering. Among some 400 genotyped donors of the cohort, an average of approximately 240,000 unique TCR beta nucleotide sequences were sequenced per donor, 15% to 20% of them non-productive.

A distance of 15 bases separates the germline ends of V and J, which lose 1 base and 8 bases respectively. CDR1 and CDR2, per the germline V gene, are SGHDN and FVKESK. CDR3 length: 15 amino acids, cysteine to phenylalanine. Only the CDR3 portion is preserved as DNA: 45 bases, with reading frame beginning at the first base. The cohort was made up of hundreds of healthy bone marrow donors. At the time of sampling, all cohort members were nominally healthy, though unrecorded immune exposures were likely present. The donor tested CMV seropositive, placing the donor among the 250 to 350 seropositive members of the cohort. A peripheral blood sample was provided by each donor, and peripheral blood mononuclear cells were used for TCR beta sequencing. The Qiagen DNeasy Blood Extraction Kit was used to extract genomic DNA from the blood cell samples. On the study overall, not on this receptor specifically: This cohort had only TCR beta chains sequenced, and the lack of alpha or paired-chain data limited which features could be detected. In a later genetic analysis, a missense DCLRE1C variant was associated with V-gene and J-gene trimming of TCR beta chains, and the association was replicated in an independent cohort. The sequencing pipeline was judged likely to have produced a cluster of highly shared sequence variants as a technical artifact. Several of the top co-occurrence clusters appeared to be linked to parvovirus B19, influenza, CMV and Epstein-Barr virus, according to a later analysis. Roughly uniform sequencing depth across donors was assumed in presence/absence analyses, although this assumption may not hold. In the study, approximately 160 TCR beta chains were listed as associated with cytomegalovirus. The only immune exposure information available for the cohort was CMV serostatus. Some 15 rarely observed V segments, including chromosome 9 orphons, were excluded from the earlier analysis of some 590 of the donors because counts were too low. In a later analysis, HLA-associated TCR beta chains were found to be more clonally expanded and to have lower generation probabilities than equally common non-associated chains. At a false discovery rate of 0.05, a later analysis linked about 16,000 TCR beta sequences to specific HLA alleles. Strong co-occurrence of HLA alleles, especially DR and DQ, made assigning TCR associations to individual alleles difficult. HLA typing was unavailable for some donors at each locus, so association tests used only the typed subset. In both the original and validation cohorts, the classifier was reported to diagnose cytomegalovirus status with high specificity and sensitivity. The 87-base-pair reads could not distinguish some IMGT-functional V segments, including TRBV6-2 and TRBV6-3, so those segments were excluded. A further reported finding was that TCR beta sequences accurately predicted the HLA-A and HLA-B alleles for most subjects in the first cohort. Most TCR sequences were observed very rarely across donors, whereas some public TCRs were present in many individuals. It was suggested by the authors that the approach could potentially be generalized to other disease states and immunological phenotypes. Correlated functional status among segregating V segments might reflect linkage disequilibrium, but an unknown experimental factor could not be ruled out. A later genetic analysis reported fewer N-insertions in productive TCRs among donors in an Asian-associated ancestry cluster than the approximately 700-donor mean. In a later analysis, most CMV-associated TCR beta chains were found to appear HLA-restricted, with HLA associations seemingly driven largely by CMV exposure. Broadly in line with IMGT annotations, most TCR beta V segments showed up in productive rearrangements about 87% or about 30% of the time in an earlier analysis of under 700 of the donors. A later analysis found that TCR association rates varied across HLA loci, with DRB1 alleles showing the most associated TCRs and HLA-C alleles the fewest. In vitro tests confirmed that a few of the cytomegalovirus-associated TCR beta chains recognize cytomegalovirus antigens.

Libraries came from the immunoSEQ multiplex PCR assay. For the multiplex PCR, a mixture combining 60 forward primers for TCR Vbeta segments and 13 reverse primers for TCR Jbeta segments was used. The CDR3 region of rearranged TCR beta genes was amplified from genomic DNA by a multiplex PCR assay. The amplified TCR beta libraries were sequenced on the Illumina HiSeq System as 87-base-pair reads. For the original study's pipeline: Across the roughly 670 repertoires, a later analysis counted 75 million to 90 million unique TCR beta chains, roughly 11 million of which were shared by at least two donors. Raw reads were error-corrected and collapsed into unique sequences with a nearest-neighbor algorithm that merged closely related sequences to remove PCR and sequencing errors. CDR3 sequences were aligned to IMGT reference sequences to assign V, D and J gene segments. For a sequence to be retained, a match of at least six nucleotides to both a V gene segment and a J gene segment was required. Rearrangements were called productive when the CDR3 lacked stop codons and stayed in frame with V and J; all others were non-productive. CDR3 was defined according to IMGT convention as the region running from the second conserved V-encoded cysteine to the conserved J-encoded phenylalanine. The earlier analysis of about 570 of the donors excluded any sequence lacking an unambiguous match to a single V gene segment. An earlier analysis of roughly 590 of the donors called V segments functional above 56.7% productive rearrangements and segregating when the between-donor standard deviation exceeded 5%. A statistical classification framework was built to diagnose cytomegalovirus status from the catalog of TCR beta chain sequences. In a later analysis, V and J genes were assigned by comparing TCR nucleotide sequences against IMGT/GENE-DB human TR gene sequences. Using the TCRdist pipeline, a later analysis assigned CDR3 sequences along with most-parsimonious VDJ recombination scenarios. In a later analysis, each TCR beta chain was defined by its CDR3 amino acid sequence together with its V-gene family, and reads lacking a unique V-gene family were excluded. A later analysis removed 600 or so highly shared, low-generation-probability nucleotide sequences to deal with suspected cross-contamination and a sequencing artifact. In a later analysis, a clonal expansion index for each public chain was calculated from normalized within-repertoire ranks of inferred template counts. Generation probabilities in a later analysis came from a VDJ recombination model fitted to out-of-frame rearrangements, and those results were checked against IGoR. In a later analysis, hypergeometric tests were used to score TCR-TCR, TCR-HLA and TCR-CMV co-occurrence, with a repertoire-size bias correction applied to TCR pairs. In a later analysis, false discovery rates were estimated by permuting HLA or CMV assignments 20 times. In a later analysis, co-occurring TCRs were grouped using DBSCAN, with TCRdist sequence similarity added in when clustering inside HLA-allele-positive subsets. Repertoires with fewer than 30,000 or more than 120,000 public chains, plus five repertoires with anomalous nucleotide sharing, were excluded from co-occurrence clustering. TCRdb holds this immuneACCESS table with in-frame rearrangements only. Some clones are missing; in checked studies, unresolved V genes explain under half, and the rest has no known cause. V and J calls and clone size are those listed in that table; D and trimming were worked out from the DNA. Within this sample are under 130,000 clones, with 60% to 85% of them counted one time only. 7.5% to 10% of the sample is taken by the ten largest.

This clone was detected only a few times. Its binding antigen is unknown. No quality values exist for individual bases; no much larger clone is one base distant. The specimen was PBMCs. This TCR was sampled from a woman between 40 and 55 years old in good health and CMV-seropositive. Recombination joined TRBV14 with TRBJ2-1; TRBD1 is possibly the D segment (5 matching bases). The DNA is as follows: TGTGCCAGCAGCCAAGGGGGAATACAGGATTATGAGCAGTTCTTC. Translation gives CASSQGGIQDYEQFF.